The next 23 T cell receptor beta chains were all read from a single sample in a study of blood T cell repertoires in COVID-19. Here immunoSEQ multiplex PCR was the method, and the copy in TCRdb shows in-frame clones only, minus some. The data contain around 300,000 clones, roughly 90% of them seen just once; the ten biggest clones take up about 1%. Sequenced input: PBMCs or T cells enriched from blood (not recorded which). The origin of the receptors is a woman aged 25 to 39 who had recovered from COVID-19.

The sample holds one count of this clone. The V and J genes are TRBV4-1 and TRBJ1-1; D possibly corresponds to TRBD1 (6 bases). CDR1 is MGHRA and CDR2 is YSYEKL in the germline V gene. CDR3 length: 13 amino acids. V lost 3 bases and J 6 bases, leaving 11 bases between the germline ends. Here the CDR3 reads CASSHGGRAEAFF. The DNA of the CDR3 is TGCGCCAGCAGCCACGGGGGGCGGGCTGAAGCTTTCTTT.

This rearrangement joins TRBV27 to TRBJ2-5; 12 nucleotides align to TRBD2. Germline V gene sequence: CDR1 MNHEY, CDR2 SMNVEV (reference sequence). With 5 bases clipped from V and 4 bases from J, the junction kept 8 bases outside the gene matches. This CDR3 is built from 16 residues. Here the CDR3 reads CASSSLAGGSLETQYF. The CDR3 DNA follows: TGTGCCAGCAGTAGTCTAGCGGGGGGGTCGCTAGAGACCCAGTACTTC.

This rearrangement joins TRBV7-2 to TRBJ2-7, with 9 bases identical to TRBD2. The CDR3 consists of 16 residues. CDR1 and CDR2 from the germline V gene are SGHTA and FQGNSA. The ends lost 1 base at V and 1 base at J; junction bases unmatched: 5. DNA for the CDR3: TGTGCCAGCAGCTTAGGTGGCGGGGGGGCTTCCTACGAGCAGTACTTC. This codes for CASSLGGGGASYEQYF.

This clone was seen a handful of times. The gene calls are TRBV7-8 and TRBJ1-2; D gene ambiguous. This CDR3 has 16 amino acids. The germline V gene has CDR1 SGHVS and CDR2 FQNEAQ. Trimming cost V 1 base and J 5 bases, with 17 bases left between them. For the CDR3, the DNA is TGTGCCAGCAGCTTAGACCGCTGGGTGAGAGGTTATGGCTACACCTTC. It codes for CASSLDRWVRGYGYTF.

V and J are TRBV27 and TRBJ1-5, with TRBD1 identical over 7 bases. CDR1 and CDR2 from the germline V gene are MNHEY and SMNVEV (reference sequence). The CDR3 has 14 residues. The junction had 5 bases not matched to a gene; V was cut back by 3 bases and J by 6 bases. In nucleotides, the CDR3 is TGTGCCAGCAGTTTTTCAGGGGGAGGTCAGCCCCAGCATTTT. Residues: CASSFSGGGQPQHF.

The chain combines TRBV2 with TRBJ2-7; TRBD2 matches 9 bases. Germline CDR1 reads SNHLY; CDR2 reads FYNNEI. Trimming at V came to 4 bases and at J to 3 bases, leaving 7 bases not matched to a gene. This CDR3 contains 15 residues. CDR3 in amino acids: CASSARGRAFYEQYF. In nucleotides, the CDR3 is TGTGCCAGCAGTGCGCGCGGGAGGGCCTTCTACGAGCAGTACTTC.

The chain has TRBV5-4 and TRBJ2-1, with a possible D match to TRBD2 (5 bases). CDR3 size: 15 residues. Between the trimmed V and J ends, which lost 4 bases and 2 bases, there was a span of 13 bases. Per germline, CDR1 SGHNT and CDR2 YYREEE (reference sequence). The CDR3 sequence: CASSLTTGTYNEQFF. The CDR3 coding sequence is TGTGCCAGCAGCCTGACTACGGGCACCTACAATGAGCAGTTCTTC.

This chain connects TRBV7-2 to TRBJ2-7, with D tentatively TRBD1 (6 bases). Germline CDR1 SGHTA, CDR2 FQGNSA. The V end lost 0 bases, the J end lost 0 bases, and 15 bases lay between the germline ends. This CDR3 has 17 residues. The DNA of the CDR3 is TGTGCCAGCAGCTTAGCGCCCCAGGGGCACTTCTCCTACGAGCAGTACTTC. Protein: CASSLAPQGHFSYEQYF.

This chain joins TRBV28 and TRBJ1-5, with D possibly matching TRBD1 (5 bases). Germline V CDR1 and CDR2: MDHEN, SYDVKM. The CDR3 totals 16 residues. V was pared by 1 base and J by 2 bases, with 12 bases between. CDR3 DNA: TGTGCCAGCAGTTTATTTCGCAGGGTCGGCAATCAGCCCCAGCATTTT. It yields the protein CASSLFRRVGNQPQHF.

The rearrangement links TRBV27 to TRBJ2-7; 12 nucleotides agree with TRBD2. The CDR3 length is 16 residues. Unmatched junction bases numbered 7, after V lost 5 bases and J lost 2 bases. Looked up from germline, CDR1 is MNHEY and CDR2 is SMNVEV (reference sequence). The CDR3 sequence: CASSPLLAGGPYEQYF. The DNA of the CDR3 is TGTGCCAGCAGTCCACTACTAGCGGGGGGCCCCTACGAGCAGTACTTC.

This clone was seen once. This chain uses TRBV19 with TRBJ2-1; 9 bases fit TRBD2. The CDR3 is made up of 17 amino acids. Germline V lookup: CDR1 LNHDA, CDR2 SQIVND (reference sequence). J was trimmed by 5 bases and V by 3 bases; bases with no gene match: 11. In DNA, the CDR3 is TGTGCCAGTAGTATTCTCATAGCGGGAGCAGTGGACAATGAGCAGTTCTTC. Encoded protein: CASSILIAGAVDNEQFF. Together with reference TRBV19 and TRBJ2-1, the CDR3 gives the full variable domain: DGGITQSPKYLFRKEGQNVTLSCEQNLNHDAMYWYRQDPGQGLRLIYYSQIVNDFQKGDIAEGYSVSREKKESFPLTVTSAQKNPTAFYLCASSILIAGAVDNEQFFGPGTRLTVL.

The V and J genes are TRBV30 and TRBJ1-5, with 8 bases fitting TRBD1. Germline CDR1 GTSNPN, CDR2 SVGIG (reference sequence). CDR3 length: 14 amino acids. V lost 2 bases, J lost 5 bases, and 5 bases stayed unmatched. The CDR3 coding sequence is TGTGCCTGGAGTCCCAGGGGGCTTGATCAGCCCCAGCATTTT. Residues: CAWSPRGLDQPQHF. Filled out from reference TRBV30 and TRBJ1-5, the complete variable domain reads SQTIHQWPATLVQPVGSPLSLECTVEGTSNPNLYWYRQAAGRGLQLLFYSVGIGQISSEVPQNLSASRPQDRQFILSSKKLLLSDSGFYLCAWSPRGLDQPQHFGDGTRLSIL.

The J gene is TRBJ2-1, the V gene TRBV9, with TRBD1 matching over 8 bases. The CDR3 totals 17 residues. Trimming cost V 3 bases and J 3 bases; bases outside gene matches: 11. Germline CDR1 and CDR2: SGDLS and YYNGEE. The CDR3 nucleotides read TGTGCCAGCAGCGCGGTTCAGGGGGCTGGTTACTACAATGAGCAGTTCTTC. This sequence encodes CASSAVQGAGYYNEQFF.

This clone was detected only once. V and J are TRBV6-1 and TRBJ2-7; 15 bases line up with TRBD2. Germline lookup yields CDR1 MNHNS and CDR2 SASEGT. This CDR3 region has 16 residues. The trim removed 3 bases at V and 7 bases at J, leaving 7 bases unmatched. CDR3 sequence reads: CASSEPGLAGGQEQYF. In DNA, the CDR3 is TGTGCCAGCAGTGAGCCCGGACTAGCGGGAGGGCAAGAGCAGTACTTC.

The chain carries TRBV25-1 and TRBJ1-2; possible D gene TRBD1, 5 bases. This CDR3 comprises 14 residues. CDR1 is MGHDK, CDR2 SYGVNS, per germline. The ends were cut back, 0 bases at V and 9 bases at J, with 14 bases in the middle. This CDR3 reads CASSEYLSGNRYTF. Here the CDR3 DNA reads TGTGCCAGCAGTGAATATTTATCAGGGAACCGCTACACCTTC.

The rearrangement links TRBV7-3 to TRBJ2-2; D gene ambiguous. The CDR3 extends over 13 amino acids. Trimming removed 3 bases from V and 4 bases from J, with 6 bases in between. CDR1 SGHTA and CDR2 FQGTGA come from the germline V gene. CDR3 in amino acids: CASSLALTGELFF. The CDR3 coding sequence is TGTGCCAGCAGCTTGGCTCTCACCGGGGAGCTGTTTTTT. Full variable domain (outside the CDR3, taken from reference TRBV7-3 and TRBJ2-2): GAGVSQTPSNKVTEKGKYVELRCDPISGHTALYWYRQSLGQGPEFLIYFQGTGAADDSGLPNDRFFAVRPEGSVSTLKIQRTERGDSAVYLCASSLALTGELFFGEGSRLTVL.

This clone was recorded only once. The J gene is TRBJ1-2, the V gene TRBV5-4, with D uncertain. Germline CDR1 is SGHNT and CDR2 is YYREEE (reference sequence). The CDR3 totals 13 residues. V lost 4 bases and J 4 bases, leaving 11 bases between the germline ends. The CDR3 bases are TGTGCCAGCAGCGCTGACGGACTCTATGGCTACACCTTC. This gives the protein CASSADGLYGYTF. Full variable domain (outside the CDR3, taken from reference TRBV5-4 and TRBJ1-2): ETGVTQSPTHLIKTRGQQVTLRCSSQSGHNTVSWYQQALGQGPQFIFQYYREEENGRGNFPPRFSGLQFPNYSSELNVNALELDDSALYLCASSADGLYGYTFGSGTRLTVV.

V is TRBV6-2 or TRBV6-3 and J is TRBJ1-1; TRBD1 agrees at 7 bases. Unmatched junction bases numbered 13, after V lost 6 bases and J lost 3 bases. Germline CDR1 MNHEY, CDR2 SVGEGT. The CDR3 is 16 residues long. In nucleotides, the CDR3 is TGTGCCAGCAGCCGTCTACCTGGAACAGGGGACACTGAAGCTTTCTTT. Protein sequence: CASSRLPGTGDTEAFF.

In DNA, the CDR3 is TGTGCCAGCAGTACCCTACCCTACACAGATACGCAGTATTTT. This encodes CASSTLPYTDTQYF. V usage is TRBV28 and J usage is TRBJ2-3, with D uncertain. V lost 5 bases, J lost 2 bases, and 11 bases lay in between. Germline V gene sequence: CDR1 MDHEN, CDR2 SYDVKM. The CDR3 totals 14 residues.

The chain is built from TRBV11-3 and TRBJ2-5; 9 bases match TRBD1. The CDR3 is made up of 13 amino acids. V gave up 8 bases and J gave up 5 bases; unmatched junction bases: 6. Per germline, CDR1 SGHNT and CDR2 YENEEA. DNA for the CDR3: TGTGCCAGCGGGGACAGGGTAGAGGAGACCCAGTACTTC. Translated: CASGDRVEETQYF.

The J gene is TRBJ2-5, the V gene TRBV10-3; D may be TRBD2 (6 bases). The CDR3 contains 13 residues. V was shortened by 5 bases and J by 4 bases, with 11 bases between the two germline ends. Per the germline V gene, CDR1 is ENHRY and CDR2 is SYGVKD. The CDR3 DNA reads as TGTGCCATCAGTTCTAGCGTGACAGAGACCCAGTACTTC. It translates to CAISSSVTETQYF.

CDR3 DNA: TGCGCCAGCAGCTTGGAGCGGTTCTACGAGCAGTACTTC. It codes for CASSLERFYEQYF. The gene calls are TRBV5-1 and TRBJ2-7, with a tentative D call TRBD2 (5 bases). Germline CDR1 SGHRS, CDR2 YFSETQ. The ends were cut back, 0 bases at V and 3 bases at J, with 7 bases in the middle. CDR3 length: 13 amino acids. The full variable domain, rest sourced from reference TRBV5-1 and TRBJ2-7, is KAGVTQTPRYLIKTRGQQVTLSCSPISGHRSVSWYQQTPGQGLQFLFEYFSETQRNKGNFPGRFSGRQFSNSRSEMNVSTLELGDSALYLCASSLERFYEQYFGPGTRLTVT.

The chain combines TRBV24-1 with TRBJ2-1; D call uncertain. Per germline, CDR1 KGHDR and CDR2 SFDVKD. This CDR3 comprises 11 residues. Between the trimmed V and J ends, which lost 8 bases and 9 bases, there was a span of 10 bases. As DNA, the CDR3 is TGTGCCACCACAAACAGTGGTGAGCAGTTCTTC. Encoded protein: CATTNSGEQFF.